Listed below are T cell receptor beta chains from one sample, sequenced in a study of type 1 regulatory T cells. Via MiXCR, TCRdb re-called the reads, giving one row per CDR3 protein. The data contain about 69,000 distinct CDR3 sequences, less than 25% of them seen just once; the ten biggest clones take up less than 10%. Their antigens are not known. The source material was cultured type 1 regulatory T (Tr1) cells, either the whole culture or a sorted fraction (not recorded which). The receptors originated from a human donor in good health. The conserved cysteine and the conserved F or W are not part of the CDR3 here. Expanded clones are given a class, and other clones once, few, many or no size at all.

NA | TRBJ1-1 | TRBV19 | ASSPRQGRTEAF
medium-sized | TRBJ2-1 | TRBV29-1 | SVTVLGNEQF
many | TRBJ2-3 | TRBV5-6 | ASSLGGGGKTDTQY
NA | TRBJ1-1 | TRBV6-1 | ASPSTANTEAF
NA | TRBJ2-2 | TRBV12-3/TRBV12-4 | ASSFPNDREGDTGELF
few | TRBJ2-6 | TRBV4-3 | ASSPTWGTGANVLT
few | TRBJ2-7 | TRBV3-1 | ASSQGAGGGNEQY
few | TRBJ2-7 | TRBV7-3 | ASSLNGGGDEQY
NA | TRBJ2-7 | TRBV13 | ASSWGQTSLSYEQY
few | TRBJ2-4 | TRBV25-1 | ASSGRDGSAKNIQY
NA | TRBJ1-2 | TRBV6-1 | ASSDSLYGYT
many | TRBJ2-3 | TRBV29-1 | SVEGGGTDTQY
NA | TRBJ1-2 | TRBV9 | ASSPGRDGYT
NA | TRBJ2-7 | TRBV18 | ASSPLTGGNYEQY
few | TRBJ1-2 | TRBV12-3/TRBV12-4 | ASRKSTADYT
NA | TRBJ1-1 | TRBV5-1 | ASSLTGVMNTEAF
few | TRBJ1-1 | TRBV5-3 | ARSHEDTPERSAF
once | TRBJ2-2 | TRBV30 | ALRGSLTGELF
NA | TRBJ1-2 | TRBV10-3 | AIRKGEVDYGYT
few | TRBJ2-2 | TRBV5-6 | ASSFWAGRELF
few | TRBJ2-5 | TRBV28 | ASSPHTGQETQY
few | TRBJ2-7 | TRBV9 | ASSVGGYSSYEQY
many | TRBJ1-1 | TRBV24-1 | ATRESMNTEAF
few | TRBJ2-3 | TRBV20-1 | SAARGDTQY
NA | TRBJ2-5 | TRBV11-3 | ASSLPGGVTQY
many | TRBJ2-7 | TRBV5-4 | ASSTDRRHEQY
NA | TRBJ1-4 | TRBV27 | ASSKGGRREKLF
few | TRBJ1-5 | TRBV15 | ATSRGLGFNQPQH
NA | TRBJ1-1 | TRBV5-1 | ASSFRTGDTEAF